These 27 T cell receptor beta chains share one sample of origin, sequenced in a study of blood T cell repertoires in COVID-19. Sequenced by immunoSEQ multiplex PCR; TCRdb stores in-frame clones only, minus some. The profile covers over 200,000 clones, with approximately 82% appearing a single time and more than 8% taken by the ten largest. Sequencing input: peripheral blood. These receptors came from a woman aged 50 to 60 with acute or convalescent COVID-19.

The chain combines TRBV28 with TRBJ2-7; 14 bases fit TRBD2. The length of the CDR3 is 12 residues. After removal of 11 bases from V and 7 bases from J, the junction contained 4 bases not matched to a gene. CDR1 MDHEN and CDR2 SYDVKM come from the germline V gene. In DNA, the CDR3 is TGTGCCTTGACTAGCGGGAGGGGTGAGCAGTACTTC. It yields the protein CALTSGRGEQYF.

V and J are TRBV27 and TRBJ2-1, with D possibly TRBD2 on 5 matching bases. CDR1 is MNHEY and CDR2 is SMNVEV in the germline V gene (reference sequence). Trimming stripped 6 bases from V and 7 bases from J, with 16 bases between. There are 14 residues in the CDR3. The CDR3 sequence is CASSLSASRNEQFF. In DNA form, the CDR3 reads TGTGCCAGCAGCCTCTCGGCTAGCCGAAATGAGCAGTTCTTC.

Only a few counts were recorded for this clone. J is TRBJ1-2 and V is TRBV28; TRBD1 agrees at 8 bases. This CDR3 has 16 residues. CDR1 is MDHEN, CDR2 SYDVKM, per germline. J was trimmed by 4 bases and V by 6 bases; bases with no gene match: 13. This chain's CDR3 is CASSMERTGLGYGYTF. The CDR3 DNA reads as TGTGCCAGCAGCATGGAGAGGACAGGGCTAGGCTATGGCTACACCTTC.

The V call is TRBV15, the J call TRBJ1-5, with D possibly being TRBD1 (5 bases). Germline values: CDR1 LNHNV, CDR2 YYDKDF (reference sequence). V was trimmed by 1 base and J by 7 bases, leaving 11 bases between them. The CDR3 has 14 amino acids. The CDR3 is CATSRAIGVQPQHF. CDR3 DNA sequence: TGTGCCACCAGCAGAGCCATAGGGGTCCAGCCCCAGCATTTT.

The J gene is TRBJ1-5, the V gene TRBV2; 8 nucleotides line up with TRBD1. Trimming at V came to 4 bases and at J to 2 bases, leaving 1 base not matched to a gene. Germline V gene sequence: CDR1 SNHLY, CDR2 FYNNEI. CDR3 size: 14 residues. For the CDR3, the DNA is TGTGCCAGCAGTGCGGGACAGGGCAATCAGCCCCAGCATTTT. Protein: CASSAGQGNQPQHF.

V gene TRBV2 combines with J gene TRBJ2-7; perhaps TRBD1 as D (6 bases). Germline CDR1 is SNHLY and CDR2 is FYNNEI. V dropped 4 bases and J dropped 3 bases, with 19 bases sitting between them. The CDR3 spans 16 residues. The CDR3: CASSAQGLPVFYEQYF. The CDR3 DNA is TGTGCCAGCAGTGCACAGGGATTGCCCGTGTTCTACGAGCAGTACTTC.

This chain links TRBV19 with TRBJ2-7; no definite D call. In germline, CDR1 is LNHDA, CDR2 SQIVND (reference sequence). Trimming stripped 5 bases from V and 0 bases from J, with 14 bases between. This CDR3 is 15 amino acids long. This CDR3 is CASSLSVRLSYEQYF. DNA for the CDR3: TGTGCCAGTAGTCTCTCGGTACGTCTCTCCTACGAGCAGTACTTC.

The chain combines TRBV28 with TRBJ2-2; D unclear. The V end lost 3 bases, the J end lost 7 bases, and 3 bases lay between the germline ends. Germline CDR1 and CDR2: MDHEN and SYDVKM. The CDR3 runs 11 residues. For the CDR3, the DNA is TGTGCCAGCAGTTTCGGCGGGGAGCTGTTTTTT. Translation: CASSFGGELFF.

The V call is TRBV6-1, the J call TRBJ2-3; D not certain. The CDR3 is 12 amino acids. V lost 1 base and J 8 bases, leaving 7 bases between the germline ends. Germline V gives CDR1 MNHNS, CDR2 SASEGT. CDR3 nucleotide sequence: TGTGCCAGCAGTGAAGGGGCAGGTACGCAGTATTTT. This sequence encodes CASSEGAGTQYF.

CDR3 nucleotide sequence: TGTGCCAGCAGCCCGAGCCCTACAGGGAACACCGGGGAGCTGTTTTTT. It yields the protein CASSPSPTGNTGELFF. The chain combines TRBV5-5 with TRBJ2-2, with D possibly matching TRBD1 (5 bases). In germline, CDR1 is SGHKS, CDR2 YYEKEE (reference sequence). The CDR3 runs 16 residues. V lost 4 bases, J lost 1 base, and 14 bases lay in between.

V and J are TRBV5-1 and TRBJ1-2; 8 positions match TRBD1. Germline CDR1 is SGHRS and CDR2 is YFSETQ. The CDR3 loop spans 14 amino acids. J lost 0 bases, V lost 4 bases, and 2 bases had no gene match. CDR3 amino acids: CASSPDRANYGYTF. Written as DNA, the CDR3 is TGCGCCAGCAGCCCGGACAGGGCTAACTATGGCTACACCTTC.

The sample holds one count of this clone. V and J are TRBV24-1 and TRBJ2-3; 9 nucleotides agree with TRBD1. Germline CDR1 and CDR2: KGHDR and SFDVKD. V trimming: 7 bases; J trimming: 2 bases; junction bases outside the gene matches: 6. The length of the CDR3 is 15 residues. The CDR3 nucleotides are TGTGCCACCAGCGACCGGGACAGGGTCACAGATACGCAGTATTTT. Translation gives CATSDRDRVTDTQYF.

The rearrangement uses TRBV19 and TRBJ1-5; unclear D gene. V was cut by 5 bases and J by 8 bases, with 19 bases left in between. The CDR3 length is 15 residues. Germline V gene data show CDR1 as LNHDA and CDR2 as SQIVND (reference sequence). The CDR3 coding sequence is TGTGCCAGTAGTGAGGAGCGGGCTATTGGGAAGCCCCAGCATTTT. Its translation is CASSEERAIGKPQHF.

The CDR3 nucleotides read TGTGCCAGCAGCCCCGGACAGTACACTGAAGCTTTCTTT. Translation gives CASSPGQYTEAFF. The gene calls are TRBV5-4 and TRBJ1-1; D may be TRBD1 (6 bases). CDR1 and CDR2 (germline): SGHNT, YYREEE (reference sequence). Trimming removed 4 bases from V and 3 bases from J, with 10 bases in between. There are 13 residues in the CDR3.

The chain carries TRBV6-5 and TRBJ2-3; TRBD1 is a possible D gene (5 bases). Germline V gene lookup returns CDR1 MNHEY and CDR2 SVGAGI. CDR3 length equals 12 residues. Deletions cut 6 bases from V and 4 bases from J, with 8 bases between. CDR3 DNA sequence: TGTGCCAGCAGAGGGGCATCAGATACGCAGTATTTT. The encoded protein is CASRGASDTQYF.

The chain links TRBV6-1 to TRBJ2-6, with 11 bases matching TRBD1. The CDR3 runs to 18 residues. CDR1 MNHNS and CDR2 SASEGT come from the germline V gene. V gave up 2 bases and J gave up 4 bases; unmatched junction bases: 7. CDR3: CASSEFGQGAWGANVLTF. The CDR3 region has the DNA TGTGCCAGCAGTGAATTTGGACAGGGGGCTTGGGGGGCCAACGTCCTGACTTTC.

A word on this clone: This sample includes further DNA sequences coding for the same CDR3. The chain is built from TRBV18 and TRBJ1-5; D is unclear. Germline V gene lookup returns CDR1 KGHSH and CDR2 LQKENI. The CDR3 is 15 amino acids. Trimming stripped 2 bases from V and 2 bases from J, with 10 bases between. The CDR3 nucleotides read TGTGCCAGCTCACCAGATCGGGGAGGCAATCAGCCCCAGCATTTT. Protein sequence: CASSPDRGGNQPQHF.

This rearrangement joins TRBV2 to TRBJ2-3; D not certain. Germline V gives CDR1 SNHLY, CDR2 FYNNEI. The CDR3 runs 12 residues. V lost 6 bases and J 4 bases, leaving 8 bases between the germline ends. CDR3: CASRVVADTQYF. CDR3 in DNA: TGTGCCAGCAGGGTAGTGGCAGATACGCAGTATTTT.

This sequence joins TRBV15 and TRBJ1-1; D unclear. Deletions cut 2 bases from V and 4 bases from J, with 8 bases between. Per germline, CDR1 LNHNV and CDR2 YYDKDF (reference sequence). The CDR3 contains 13 residues. The CDR3 sequence: CATSRLPGTEAFF. Written as DNA, the CDR3 is TGTGCCACCAGCAGACTCCCCGGCACTGAAGCTTTCTTT.

CDR3 coding DNA: TGTGCCAGCAGCGTAAATCCAGCGGGAGTGGCCGGGGAGCTGTTTTTT. Its translation is CASSVNPAGVAGELFF. The rearrangement links TRBV9 to TRBJ2-2; TRBD2 aligns across 8 bases. The CDR3 has 16 residues. Germline values: CDR1 SGDLS, CDR2 YYNGEE. V trimming: 1 base; J trimming: 6 bases; junction bases outside the gene matches: 8.

The chain links TRBV6-1 to TRBJ1-2; 9 bases line up with TRBD1. This CDR3 spans 15 amino acids. With V trimmed by 2 bases and J by 8 bases, 9 bases remained unmatched. Germline-derived CDR1 and CDR2 are MNHNS and SASEGT. The CDR3 DNA follows: TGTGCCAGCAGTGAATCCCGGACAGGGGCAGAGGGCTACACCTTC. Its translation is CASSESRTGAEGYTF.

The V call is TRBV4-1, the J call TRBJ2-6; 10 nucleotides line up with TRBD1. Trimming removed 4 bases from V and 0 bases from J; junction bases left unmatched: 18. Germline V gene data show CDR1 as MGHRA and CDR2 as YSYEKL. This CDR3 region has 22 residues. CDR3 DNA sequence: TGCGCCAGCAGCCTTTTTGGGGACAGGGGAGGGAGCGGGAGCTCTGGGGCCAACGTCCTGACTTTC. It codes for CASSLFGDRGGSGSSGANVLTF.

The chain uses TRBV19 and TRBJ2-2; 9 bases are a match to TRBD1. With V trimmed by 4 bases and J by 0 bases, 6 bases remained unmatched. The CDR3 is 17 residues long. Germline V gives CDR1 LNHDA, CDR2 SQIVND (reference sequence). CDR3 DNA: TGTGCCAGTAGTAGGAGAGGGGACAGGGCGAACACCGGGGAGCTGTTTTTT. It is translated as CASSRRGDRANTGELFF.

The chain carries TRBV7-6 and TRBJ2-7; 9 nucleotides match TRBD1. With 4 bases clipped from V and 2 bases from J, the junction kept 6 bases outside the gene matches. The CDR3 length is 15 residues. In germline, CDR1 is SGHVS, CDR2 FNYEAQ. The CDR3 loop reads CASSSGTGNAYEQYF. The DNA for the CDR3 is TGTGCCAGCAGCTCGGGGACAGGGAATGCCTACGAGCAGTACTTC.

This clone appeared a single time. The rearrangement uses TRBV6-5 and TRBJ2-7, with a weak D call TRBD2 (6 bases). The CDR3 has 13 amino acids. V was trimmed by 7 bases and J by 2 bases, leaving 12 bases between them. Germline V lookup: CDR1 MNHEY, CDR2 SVGAGI. The CDR3 sequence is CASNERGAYEQYF. The DNA of the CDR3 is TGTGCCAGCAACGAACGCGGGGCCTACGAGCAGTACTTC.

Only one count was recorded for this clone. V usage is TRBV5-1 and J usage is TRBJ1-5, with 8 bases fitting TRBD1. Germline-derived CDR1 and CDR2 are SGHRS and YFSETQ. CDR3 size: 15 residues. The V gene end was trimmed by 5 bases and the J gene end by 3 bases; junction bases not matched to a gene: 7. The DNA of the CDR3 is TGCGCCAGCAGTGAACAGGGGGTCTACAATCAGCCCCAGCATTTT. This encodes CASSEQGVYNQPQHF.

V usage is TRBV6-6 and J usage is TRBJ2-3; D is possibly TRBD1 (6 bases). V gave up 0 bases and J gave up 3 bases, with 13 bases separating them. CDR1 and CDR2 (germline): MNHNY, SVGAGI (reference sequence). The CDR3 runs to 16 residues. The CDR3 loop reads CASSYSFGTSTDTQYF. The CDR3 DNA follows: TGTGCCAGCAGTTACTCGTTTGGGACAAGTACAGATACGCAGTATTTT.